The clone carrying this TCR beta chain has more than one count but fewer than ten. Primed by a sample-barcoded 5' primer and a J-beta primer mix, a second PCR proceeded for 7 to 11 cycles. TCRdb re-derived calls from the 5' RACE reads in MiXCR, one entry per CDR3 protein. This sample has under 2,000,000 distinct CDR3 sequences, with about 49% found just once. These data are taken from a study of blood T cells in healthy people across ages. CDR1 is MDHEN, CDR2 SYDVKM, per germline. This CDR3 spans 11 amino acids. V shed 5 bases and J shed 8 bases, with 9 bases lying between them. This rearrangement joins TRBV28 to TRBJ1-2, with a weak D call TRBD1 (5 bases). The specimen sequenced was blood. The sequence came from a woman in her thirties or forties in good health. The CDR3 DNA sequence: TGTGCCAGCAGTCCTGGACAAGGCTACACCTTC. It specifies CASSPGQGYTF.